This T cell receptor (beta chain) was obtained from a study of CD8 T cells in Susac syndrome. The CDR3 spans 15 residues. Germline CDR1 is DFQATT and CDR2 is SNEGSKA (reference sequence). The ends lost 4 bases at V and 6 bases at J; junction bases unmatched: 9. Sequencing of TCR beta was undertaken in CD8+ and CD4+ T cells derived from blood. This clonotype was seen just once. When the RNA was reverse transcribed, random hexamers were used with an input of roughly 0.5 to 1 ug. The immunoSEQ assay covered 54 Vbeta and 13 Jbeta segments for CDR3. TCRdb re-analysed the immunoSEQ multiplex PCR reads in MiXCR, keeping a single row per CDR3 protein. The sample shows some 120,000 distinct CDR3 sequences, approximately 96% of them seen only once.

The receptor's source is a human donor in good health. This chain uses TRBV20-1 with TRBJ2-1; 10 nucleotides agree with TRBD2. Sequencing input: CD4+ T cells from PBMCs. The CDR3: CSATRAGGPSNEQFF. In nucleotides, the CDR3 is TGCAGTGCTACACGAGCGGGAGGGCCTTCCAATGAGCAGTTCTTC.